This T cell receptor (beta chain) was found in a study of low-dose radiotherapy and immunotherapy resistance in tumors. Study at large: A dose of 1 Gy per fraction every two weeks went to Cohort 2, totaling 13 Gy over 26 weeks. One day before radiation and immunotherapy, intravenous cyclophosphamide 200 mg/m2 was administered, with this repeated every two weeks.

Trimming cost V 0 bases and J 4 bases, with 13 bases left between them. Germline V gene data show CDR1 as SGHRS and CDR2 as YFSETQ. The CDR3 runs to 15 residues. Priming of first-strand cDNA relied on TRAV- and TRBV-specific primers (covering alpha and beta chains). Using a constant-region primer together with a V-primer adapter, TCRs were subjected to 15 to 20 PCR cycles of amplification. TCRdb reprocessed the reads via MiXCR and lists one record per CDR3 protein. The table lists about 60,000 distinct CDR3 sequences, less than 25% of them singletons, with 5.7% in the top ten. Indicated time point: before trial treatment. Ipilimumab, nivolumab, aspirin, low-dose cyclophosphamide and low-dose radiotherapy were administered to donors.

Material: PBMCs, obtained before treatment. The chain recombines TRBV5-1 with TRBJ1-1, with D possibly TRBD1 on 6 matching bases. The TCR sequence derives from a male donor with prostate cancer. CDR3 sequence: CASSLAGGAGTEAFF. The CDR3 DNA reads as TGCGCCAGCAGCTTGGCGGGGGGCGCGGGCACTGAAGCTTTCTTT. Complete variable domain (other parts from reference TRBV5-1 and TRBJ1-1): KAGVTQTPRYLIKTRGQQVTLSCSPISGHRSVSWYQQTPGQGLQFLFEYFSETQRNKGNFPGRFSGRQFSNSRSEMNVSTLELGDSALYLCASSLAGGAGTEAFFGQGTRLTVV.